This T cell receptor beta chain was documented in a study of shared clonotypes between healthy human individuals. General study results and limits: Clonotypes that were shared across four donors made up around 5% of naive CD4 clonotypes.

The germline CDR1 and CDR2 sequences are PRHDT and FYEKMQ (reference sequence). This CDR3 comprises 17 residues. V lost 0 bases, J lost 1 base, and 12 bases lay in between. Only in-frame clones appear in the TCRdb table, and some are missing; sequencing was by immunoSEQ multiplex PCR. This sample has around 95,000 clones, with 67% found just once. As to this clone: Antigen unknown.

The clonotype was recovered from a man aged 30 to 45 in good health. V is TRBV13 and J is TRBJ2-2; D might be TRBD1 (5 bases). The sample taken for sequencing was memory CD8+ T cells sorted from blood. Subset indicated: CD45RO+ cells pooled with CCR7-negative TemRA cells. The CDR3 region is CASSLGLRGLNTGELFF. The CDR3 region has the DNA TGTGCCAGCAGCTTAGGCCTTAGGGGTCTGAACACCGGGGAGCTGTTTTTT.